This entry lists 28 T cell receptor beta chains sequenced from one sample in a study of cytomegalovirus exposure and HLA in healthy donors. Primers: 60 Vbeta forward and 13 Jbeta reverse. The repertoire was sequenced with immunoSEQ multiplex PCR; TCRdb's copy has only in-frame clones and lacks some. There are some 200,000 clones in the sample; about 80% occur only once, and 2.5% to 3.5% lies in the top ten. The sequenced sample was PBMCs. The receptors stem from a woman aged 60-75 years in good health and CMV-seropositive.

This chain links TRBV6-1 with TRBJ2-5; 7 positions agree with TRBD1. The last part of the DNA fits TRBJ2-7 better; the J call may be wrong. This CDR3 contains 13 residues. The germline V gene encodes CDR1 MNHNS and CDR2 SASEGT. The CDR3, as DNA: TGTGCCATCCCGGGACAGTTCTCCTACGAGCAGTACTTC. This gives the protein CAIPGQFSYEQYF.

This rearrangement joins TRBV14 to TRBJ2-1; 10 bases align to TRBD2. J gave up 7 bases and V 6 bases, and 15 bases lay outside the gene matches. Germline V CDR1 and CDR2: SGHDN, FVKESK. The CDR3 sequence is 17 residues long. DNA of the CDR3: TGTGCCAGCAGTCTAAAACCGGTCCTAGCGGGGGATAATGAGCAGTTCTTC. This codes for CASSLKPVLAGDNEQFF. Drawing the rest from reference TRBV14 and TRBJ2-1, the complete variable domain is EAGVTQFPSHSVIEKGQTVTLRCDPISGHDNLYWYRRVMGKEIKFLLHFVKESKQDESGMPNNRFLAERTGGTYSTLKVQPAELEDSGVYFCASSLKPVLAGDNEQFFGPGTRLTVL.

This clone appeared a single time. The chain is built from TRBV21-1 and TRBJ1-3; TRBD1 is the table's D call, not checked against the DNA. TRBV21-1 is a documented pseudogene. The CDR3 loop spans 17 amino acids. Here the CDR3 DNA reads TGTGCCAGCAGCAGCGGCCGACAGGGCAAGGCTGGAAACACCATATATTTT. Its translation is CASSSGRQGKAGNTIYF.

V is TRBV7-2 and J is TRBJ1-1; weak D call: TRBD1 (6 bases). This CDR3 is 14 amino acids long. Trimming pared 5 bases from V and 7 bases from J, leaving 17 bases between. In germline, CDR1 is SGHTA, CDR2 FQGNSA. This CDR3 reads CASSIGGGRGEAFF. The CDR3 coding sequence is TGTGCCAGCAGCATAGGGGGGGGAAGGGGTGAAGCTTTCTTT.

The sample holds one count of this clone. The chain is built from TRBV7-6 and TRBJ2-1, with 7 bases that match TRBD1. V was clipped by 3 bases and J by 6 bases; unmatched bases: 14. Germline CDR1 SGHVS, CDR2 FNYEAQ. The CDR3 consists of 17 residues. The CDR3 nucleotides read TGTGCCAGCAGCTTCCCCCGACAGGGAAGGAGGCTCAATGAGCAGTTCTTC. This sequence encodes CASSFPRQGRRLNEQFF.

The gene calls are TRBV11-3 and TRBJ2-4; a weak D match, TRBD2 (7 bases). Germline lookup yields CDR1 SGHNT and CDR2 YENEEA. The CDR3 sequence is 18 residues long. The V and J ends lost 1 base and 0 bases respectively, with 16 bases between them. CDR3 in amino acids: CASSLGPTGGIAKNIQYF. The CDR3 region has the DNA TGTGCCAGCAGCTTAGGCCCAACGGGGGGCATAGCCAAAAACATTCAGTACTTC.

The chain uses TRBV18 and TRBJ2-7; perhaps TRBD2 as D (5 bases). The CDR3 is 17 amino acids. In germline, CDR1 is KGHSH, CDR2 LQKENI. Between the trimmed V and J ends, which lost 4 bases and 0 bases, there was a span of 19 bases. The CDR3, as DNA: TGTGCCAGCTCACTTTCCCTTGGAGGCCTGAGCTCCTACGAGCAGTACTTC. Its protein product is CASSLSLGGLSSYEQYF.

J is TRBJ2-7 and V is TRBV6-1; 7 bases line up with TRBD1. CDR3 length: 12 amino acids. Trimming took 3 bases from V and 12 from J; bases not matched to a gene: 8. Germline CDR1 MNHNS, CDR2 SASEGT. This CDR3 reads CASSEFDRVRYF. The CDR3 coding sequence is TGTGCCAGCAGTGAGTTCGACAGGGTTCGGTACTTC.

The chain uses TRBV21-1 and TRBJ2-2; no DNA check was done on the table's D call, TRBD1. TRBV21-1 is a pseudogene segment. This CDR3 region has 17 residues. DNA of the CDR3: TGTGCCAGCAGCTGCCTTGGGGCAGGGAAGGATGTCGGGGAGCTGTTTTTT. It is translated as CASSCLGAGKDVGELFF.

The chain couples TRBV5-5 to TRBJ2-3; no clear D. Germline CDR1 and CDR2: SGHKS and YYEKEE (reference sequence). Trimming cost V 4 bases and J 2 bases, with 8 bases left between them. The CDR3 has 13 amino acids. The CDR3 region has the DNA TGTGCCAGCAGCGTCCAGGACACAGATACGCAGTATTTT. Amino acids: CASSVQDTDTQYF.

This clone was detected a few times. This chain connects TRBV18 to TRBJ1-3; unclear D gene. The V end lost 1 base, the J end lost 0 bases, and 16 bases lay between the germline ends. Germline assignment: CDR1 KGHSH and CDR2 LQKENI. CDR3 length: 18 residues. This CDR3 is CASSPLTAGLISGNTIYF. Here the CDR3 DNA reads TGTGCCAGCTCACCACTTACAGCAGGCCTCATCTCTGGAAACACCATATATTTT.

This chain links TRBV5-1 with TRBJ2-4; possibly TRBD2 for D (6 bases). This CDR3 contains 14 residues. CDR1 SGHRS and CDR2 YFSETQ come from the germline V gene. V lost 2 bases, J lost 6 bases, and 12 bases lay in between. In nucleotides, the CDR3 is TGCGCCAGCAGCTTAGGAGGGGTGGCAAACATTCAGTACTTC. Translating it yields CASSLGGVANIQYF.

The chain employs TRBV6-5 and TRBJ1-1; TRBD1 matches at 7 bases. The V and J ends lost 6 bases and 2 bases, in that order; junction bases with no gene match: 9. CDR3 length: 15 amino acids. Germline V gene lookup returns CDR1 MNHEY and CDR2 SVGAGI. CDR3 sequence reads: CASRPPGTVNTEAFF. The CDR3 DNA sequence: TGTGCCAGCAGACCTCCCGGGACAGTTAACACTGAAGCTTTCTTT.

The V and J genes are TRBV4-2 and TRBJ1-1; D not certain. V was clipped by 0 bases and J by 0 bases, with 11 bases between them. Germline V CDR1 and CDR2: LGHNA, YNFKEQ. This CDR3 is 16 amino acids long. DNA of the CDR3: TGTGCCAGCAGCCAAGATAGGAACAGTATGAACACTGAAGCTTTCTTT. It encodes CASSQDRNSMNTEAFF.

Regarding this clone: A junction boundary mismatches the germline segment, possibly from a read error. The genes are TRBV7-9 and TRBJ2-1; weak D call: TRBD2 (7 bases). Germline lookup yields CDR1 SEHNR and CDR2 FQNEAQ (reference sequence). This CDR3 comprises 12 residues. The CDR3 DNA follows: TGTGCCAGCAGCTTAGCGGGTGGGGGGGCCCTCTTC. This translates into CASSLAGGGALF.

This CDR3 reads CASSTVAGGSYEQYF. As DNA, the CDR3 is TGTGCCAGTTCAACCGTGGCGGGAGGCTCCTACGAGCAGTACTTC. V gene TRBV7-6 combines with J gene TRBJ2-7; 8 bases agree with TRBD2. CDR3 length: 15 amino acids. With 9 bases clipped from V and 0 bases from J, the junction kept 10 bases outside the gene matches. CDR1 is SGHVS, CDR2 FNYEAQ, per germline.

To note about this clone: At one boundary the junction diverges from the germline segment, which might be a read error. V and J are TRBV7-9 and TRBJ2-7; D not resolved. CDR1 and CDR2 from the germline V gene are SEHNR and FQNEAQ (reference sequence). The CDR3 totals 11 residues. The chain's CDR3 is CSSSLQFVQYF. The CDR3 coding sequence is TGTTCCAGCAGCTTGCAGTTTGTGCAGTACTTC.

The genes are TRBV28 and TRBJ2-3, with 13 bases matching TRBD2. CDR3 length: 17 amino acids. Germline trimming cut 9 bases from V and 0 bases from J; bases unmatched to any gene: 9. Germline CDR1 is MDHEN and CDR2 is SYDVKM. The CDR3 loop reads CASSTSGGFPSTDTQYF. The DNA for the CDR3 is TGTGCCAGTTCGACTAGCGGGGGGTTCCCTAGCACAGATACGCAGTATTTT.

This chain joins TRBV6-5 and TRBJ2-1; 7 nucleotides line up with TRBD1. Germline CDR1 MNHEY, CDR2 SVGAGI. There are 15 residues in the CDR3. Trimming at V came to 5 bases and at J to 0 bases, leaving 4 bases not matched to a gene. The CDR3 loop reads CASSLTGSSYNEQFF. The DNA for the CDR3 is TGTGCCAGCAGTCTGACAGGGAGCTCCTACAATGAGCAGTTCTTC.

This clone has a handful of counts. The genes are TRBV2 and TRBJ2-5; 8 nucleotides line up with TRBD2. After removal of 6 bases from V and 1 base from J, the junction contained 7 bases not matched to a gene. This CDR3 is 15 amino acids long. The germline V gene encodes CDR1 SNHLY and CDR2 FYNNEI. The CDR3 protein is CASRDFSGAQETQYF. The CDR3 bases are TGTGCCAGCAGGGACTTTAGCGGGGCCCAAGAGACCCAGTACTTC.

The CDR3 nucleotides are TGTGCCATCAGTGACGGGGAGACCCAGTACTTC. It is translated as CAISDGETQYF. This chain links TRBV10-3 with TRBJ2-5, with D uncertain. CDR3 length: 11 residues. Germline V gene lookup returns CDR1 ENHRY and CDR2 SYGVKD. V gave up 3 bases and J gave up 5 bases, with 4 bases separating them.

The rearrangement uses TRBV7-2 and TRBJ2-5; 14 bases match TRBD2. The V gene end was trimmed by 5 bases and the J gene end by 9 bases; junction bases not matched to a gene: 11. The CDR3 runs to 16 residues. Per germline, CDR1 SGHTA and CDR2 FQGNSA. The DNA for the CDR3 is TGTGCCAGCAGCCCTGGACTAGCGGGGGGTCGGGAGGCCCAGTACTTC. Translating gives CASSPGLAGGREAQYF. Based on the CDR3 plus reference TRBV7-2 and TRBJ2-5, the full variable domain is GAGVSQSPSNKVTEKGKDVELRCDPISGHTALYWYRQSLGQGLEFLIYFQGNSAPDKSGLPSDRFSAERTGGSVSTLTIQRTQQEDSAVYLCASSPGLAGGREAQYFGPGTRLLVL.

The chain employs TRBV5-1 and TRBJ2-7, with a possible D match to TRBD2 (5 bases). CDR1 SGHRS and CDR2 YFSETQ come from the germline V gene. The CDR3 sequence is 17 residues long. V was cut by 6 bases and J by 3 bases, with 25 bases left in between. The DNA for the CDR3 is TGCGCCAGCACCTCATCTTCCGGGCTTACGGGAAACTACGAGCAGTACTTC. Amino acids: CASTSSSGLTGNYEQYF. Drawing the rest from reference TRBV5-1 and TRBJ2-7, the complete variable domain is KAGVTQTPRYLIKTRGQQVTLSCSPISGHRSVSWYQQTPGQGLQFLFEYFSETQRNKGNFPGRFSGRQFSNSRSEMNVSTLELGDSALYLCASTSSSGLTGNYEQYFGPGTRLTVT.

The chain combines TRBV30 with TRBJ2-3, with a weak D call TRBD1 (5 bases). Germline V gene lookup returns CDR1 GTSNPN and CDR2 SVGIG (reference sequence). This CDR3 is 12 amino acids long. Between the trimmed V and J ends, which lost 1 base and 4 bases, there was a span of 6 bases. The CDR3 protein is CAWSEGSDTQYF. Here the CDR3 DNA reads TGTGCCTGGAGTGAGGGGTCAGATACGCAGTATTTT.

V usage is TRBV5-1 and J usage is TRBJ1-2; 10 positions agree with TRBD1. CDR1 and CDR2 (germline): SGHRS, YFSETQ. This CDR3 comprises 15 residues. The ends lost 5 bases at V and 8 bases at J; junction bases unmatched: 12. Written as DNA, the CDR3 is TGCGCCAGCAGTCATGGGACAGGGGAATCGGTGGGCTACACCTTC. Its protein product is CASSHGTGESVGYTF.

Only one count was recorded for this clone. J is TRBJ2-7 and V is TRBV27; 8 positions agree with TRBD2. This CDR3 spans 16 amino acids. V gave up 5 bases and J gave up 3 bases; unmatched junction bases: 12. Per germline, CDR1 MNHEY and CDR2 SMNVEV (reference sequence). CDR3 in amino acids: CASSGSAGGFFYEQYF. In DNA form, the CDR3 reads TGTGCCAGCAGTGGTTCGGCGGGGGGCTTCTTCTACGAGCAGTACTTC.

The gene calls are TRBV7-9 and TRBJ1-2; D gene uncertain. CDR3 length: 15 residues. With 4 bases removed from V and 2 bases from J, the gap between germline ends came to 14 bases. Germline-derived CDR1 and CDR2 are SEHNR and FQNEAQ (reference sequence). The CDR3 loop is CASSSSGGTNYGYTF. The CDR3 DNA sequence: TGTGCCAGCAGCTCGAGTGGAGGAACGAACTATGGCTACACCTTC.

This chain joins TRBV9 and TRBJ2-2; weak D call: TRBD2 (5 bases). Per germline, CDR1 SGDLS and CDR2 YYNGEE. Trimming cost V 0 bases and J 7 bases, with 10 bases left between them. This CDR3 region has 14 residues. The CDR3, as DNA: TGTGCCAGCAGCGTAGGGGGAGCGAACGGGGAGCTGTTTTTT. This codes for CASSVGGANGELFF.